Sequencing of this T cell receptor (beta chain) was carried out in a study of T cells in localized non-small cell lung cancer. There are 12 residues in the CDR3. Germline-derived CDR1 and CDR2 are SGDLS and YYNGEE. The ends were cut back, 5 bases at V and 11 bases at J, with 14 bases in the middle. The data were produced by immunoSEQ multiplex PCR, yet TCRdb's version contains in-frame clones alone and is incomplete. The sample yields more than 4,000 clones, 35% to 45% seen once. The source is a woman aged 35 to 70 with stage I lung adenocarcinoma. Sequencing was performed on lung tumor tissue, taken before any cancer treatment. The chain combines TRBV9 with TRBJ2-1; no definite D call. This CDR3 reads CASSEGAQKQFF. In nucleotides, the CDR3 is TGTGCCAGCAGTGAAGGAGCCCAAAAGCAGTTCTTC.